This T cell receptor beta chain originates from a study of molecular identifiers for immune sequencing clone quantification. The overall study: Four portions were sequenced after RNA from approximately 20,000 or 100,000 naive CD8 cells was split five ways in replicates. Study-wide points: Clones that exceeded 20 RNA copies held over 99% of effector molecules, yet under 1% in naive cells.

TCRdb reanalysed the PCR reads using MiXCR and keeps one entry per CDR3 protein. The sample holds about 68,000 distinct CDR3 sequences, over 15% seen once. This clonotype was detected many times. Its antigen is undetermined. The CDR3 covers 14 residues. In germline, CDR1 is ENHRY, CDR2 SYGVKD. The V gene end was trimmed by 2 bases and the J gene end by 1 base; junction bases not matched to a gene: 0. Sequencing input: naive CD8+ T cells from blood, with Jurkat cell RNA spiked in. Subset described: FACS-sorted CD8+CD4-CCR7+CD45RA+ naive T cells. This receptor was identified in a human donor in good health. Some libraries in this study had Jurkat cell RNA spiked in. The genes are TRBV10-3 and TRBJ1-1; the match to TRBD1 covers 8 bases. CDR3 DNA sequence: TGTGCCATCAGTGAGGGACAGGGGAACACTGAAGCTTTCTTT. As protein: CAISEGQGNTEAFF.